The T cell receptor beta chain under discussion was sequenced for a study of blood T cell repertoires in COVID-19. Study context: PBMCs, B-cell-depleted T cells, or T cells provided the cDNA or gDNA that made up the material.

Measured with immunoSEQ multiplex PCR; TCRdb has only the in-frame clones, and not every one. There are 70,000 to 95,000 clones in the sample; about 82% occur only once, and about an eighth lies in the top ten. CDR1 is MDHEN, CDR2 SYDVKM, per germline. This CDR3 region has 15 residues. Trimming took off 1 base at V and 5 bases at J, with 14 bases between the two ends. The receptor comes from a woman in her 70s with active or convalescent COVID-19. The V and J genes are TRBV28 and TRBJ1-1, with D tentatively TRBD1 (5 bases). Sequences were obtained from peripheral blood. CDR3 amino acids: CASSLSYRGKTEAFF. DNA of the CDR3: TGTGCCAGCAGTTTATCCTATCGGGGGAAGACTGAAGCTTTCTTT.